This T cell receptor beta chain was profiled in a study of beta chain features in type 1 diabetes. Of the isolated RNA, all was reverse transcribed, and so the sequenced material was expressed TCRB transcripts. Measured with immunoSEQ multiplex PCR; TCRdb has only the in-frame clones, and not every one. The sample includes a few hundred thousand clones, 9.6% of them seen just once. Germline V lookup: CDR1 MDHEN, CDR2 SYDVKM. The CDR3 runs 15 residues. The junction had 12 bases not matched to a gene; V was cut back by 6 bases and J by 6 bases. The study's findings and limits: All four CD4+ subsets of Type 1 diabetes patients contained TCRB CDR3s that were moderately but significantly shorter. Individuals with type 1 diabetes displayed fewer insertions and more deletions at VDJ junctions.

The table lists this clone with a few counts. Its antigen is unidentified. This chain links TRBV28 with TRBJ2-7; 9 nucleotides align to TRBD2. This receptor was obtained from a man between 25 and 39 years old with type 1 diabetes. The specimen was central memory CD4+ T cells from blood. CDR3 DNA: TGTGCCAGCAGCTCCCCGGGACTAGCAGTAGCCGAGCAGTACTTC. Translation: CASSSPGLAVAEQYF.